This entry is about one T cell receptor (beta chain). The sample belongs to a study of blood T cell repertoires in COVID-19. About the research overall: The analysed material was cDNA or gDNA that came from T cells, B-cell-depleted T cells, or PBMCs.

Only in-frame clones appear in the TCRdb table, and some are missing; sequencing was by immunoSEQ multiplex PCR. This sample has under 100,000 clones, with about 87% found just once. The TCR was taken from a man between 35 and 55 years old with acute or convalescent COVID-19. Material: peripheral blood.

The chain's CDR3 is CASSLPRLAGGADTQYF. The CDR3, as DNA: TGTGCCAGCAGCTTACCCAGACTAGCGGGAGGGGCGGATACGCAGTATTTT. J is TRBJ2-3 and V is TRBV7-9; 14 bases fit TRBD2. V was clipped by 2 bases and J by 6 bases; unmatched bases: 7. The V gene's germline CDR1 is SEHNR and CDR2 FQNEAQ (reference sequence). The CDR3 has 17 amino acids.